These 25 T cell receptor beta chains were sequenced from one sample in a study of T cell responses to AZD1222 COVID-19 vaccine. This table comes from immunoSEQ multiplex PCR, and its TCRdb copy is limited to in-frame clones, with some not included. The profile shows 57,000 or so clones, around 82% of them singletons. The sequences come from peripheral blood, collected 28 days after the second AZD1222 dose. Receptors were obtained from an adult who received the AZD1222 COVID-19 vaccine.

On this clone: A read error may produce the germline difference seen at one junction end. Other nucleotide sequences from this sample produce the same CDR3. This chain connects TRBV20-1 to TRBJ2-7; 7 positions match TRBD2. The CDR3 spans 15 residues. From germline, CDR1 is DFQATT and CDR2 SNEGSKA (reference sequence). This chain's CDR3 is CSAGDSGKATYEQYF. CDR3 coding DNA: TGCAGTGCTGGTGACAGCGGGAAGGCCACCTACGAGCAGTACTTT.

The rearrangement links TRBV2 to TRBJ1-6; the D gene is possibly TRBD1 (5 bases). Trimming removed 7 bases at V and 7 bases at J, with 14 bases between. CDR3 size: 14 residues. Germline V gives CDR1 SNHLY, CDR2 FYNNEI. The CDR3 DNA follows: TGTGCCAGCATACGGGACGGACGGAATTCACCCCTCCACTTT. It specifies CASIRDGRNSPLHF.

The chain uses TRBV18 and TRBJ2-6; D gene uncertain. The V and J ends lost 0 bases and 1 base respectively, with 7 bases between them. This CDR3 comprises 16 residues. From germline, CDR1 is KGHSH and CDR2 LQKENI. Here the CDR3 DNA reads TGTGCCAGCTCACCACCGACGGTATCTGGGGCCAACGTCCTGACTTTC. Encoded protein: CASSPPTVSGANVLTF.

CDR3 in amino acids: CASSQGLGELFF. CDR3 DNA sequence: TGTGCCAGCAGCCAAGGTCTCGGGGAGCTGTTTTTT. The genes are TRBV3-1 (or the pseudogene TRBV3-2) and TRBJ2-2, with unresolved D. Germline V CDR1 and CDR2: LGHDT, YNNKEL (reference sequence). V dropped 1 base and J dropped 7 bases, with 4 bases sitting between them. The length of the CDR3 is 12 residues.

The rearrangement links TRBV24-1 to TRBJ2-3, with D perhaps matching TRBD2 (6 bases). V was shortened by 1 base and J by 1 base, with 11 bases between the two germline ends. The CDR3 runs to 16 residues. CDR1 KGHDR and CDR2 SFDVKD come from the germline V gene. The CDR3, as DNA: TGTGCCACCAGTGATTTCCGAGGGACTGGCACAGATACGCAGTATTTT. It encodes CATSDFRGTGTDTQYF.

The chain employs TRBV14 and TRBJ1-2; D not resolved. The CDR3 has 14 residues. V was pared by 0 bases and J by 7 bases, with 12 bases between. Germline CDR1 SGHDN, CDR2 FVKESK. DNA of the CDR3: TGTGCCAGCAGCCAAGAGGGCCGAGCGTCTGGCTACACCTTC. Its translation is CASSQEGRASGYTF.

This CDR3 is CASSLLKGSNTEAFF. The CDR3 DNA sequence: TGTGCCAGCAGTTTATTAAAGGGGTCTAACACTGAAGCTTTCTTT. The rearrangement uses TRBV28 and TRBJ1-1; TRBD1 might be the D (5 bases). Germline CDR1 MDHEN, CDR2 SYDVKM. This CDR3 is built from 15 residues. Trimming removed 1 base at V and 2 bases at J, with 11 bases between. The complete variable domain, with remaining parts taken from reference TRBV28 and TRBJ1-1, reads DVKVTQSSRYLVKRTGEKVFLECVQDMDHENMFWYRQDPGLGLRLIYFSYDVKMKEKGDIPEGYSVSREKKERFSLILESASTNQTSMYLCASSLLKGSNTEAFFGQGTRLTVV.

The V and J genes are TRBV19 and TRBJ1-5; no clear D gene. V was clipped by 4 bases and J by 5 bases, with 9 bases between them. Germline values: CDR1 LNHDA, CDR2 SQIVND (reference sequence). This CDR3 comprises 13 residues. The DNA of the CDR3 is TGTGCCAGTAGTAGCTTGGCGGATCAGCCCCAGCATTTT. Translating gives CASSSLADQPQHF.

The V and J genes are TRBV16 and TRBJ1-4; weak D call: TRBD1 (5 bases). Germline CDR1 is KGHSY and CDR2 is FQNENV. The V end was cut by 3 bases, the J end by 4 bases, with 9 bases between. This CDR3 region has 14 residues. In DNA form, the CDR3 reads TGTGCCAGCAGCCAGGGACGGGGTAATGAAAAACTGTTTTTT. Its protein is CASSQGRGNEKLFF.

J is TRBJ2-7 and V is TRBV28; the D call may be TRBD1 or TRBD2 (6 bases each). Germline CDR1 and CDR2: MDHEN and SYDVKM. The V end was cut by 4 bases, the J end by 9 bases, with 22 bases between. This CDR3 has 15 amino acids. The CDR3 region is CASSSGAGGGRRQYF. The CDR3 nucleotides are TGTGCCAGCAGTTCTGGGGCCGGAGGGGGTCGGCGGCAGTACTTC.

The genes are TRBV7-9 and TRBJ1-1; D is perhaps TRBD1 (5 bases). The V and J ends lost 5 bases and 10 bases respectively, with 17 bases between them. Germline V CDR1 and CDR2: SEHNR, FQNEAQ (reference sequence). The CDR3 runs to 13 residues. The CDR3 protein is CASSLNSGPGAFF. The CDR3, as DNA: TGTGCCAGCAGCCTCAACTCGGGACCCGGAGCTTTCTTT.

V usage is TRBV28 and J usage is TRBJ1-5, with TRBD1 matching over 7 bases. CDR1 and CDR2 from the germline V gene are MDHEN and SYDVKM. This CDR3 comprises 17 residues. J was trimmed by 0 bases and V by 1 base; bases with no gene match: 6. The CDR3 is CASSLSAGGYSNQPQHF. For the CDR3, the DNA is TGTGCCAGCAGTTTATCGGCAGGGGGGTATAGCAATCAGCCCCAGCATTTT.

The chain carries TRBV7-9 and TRBJ2-7, with 12 bases identical to TRBD2. CDR1 SEHNR and CDR2 FQNEAQ come from the germline V gene (reference sequence). This CDR3 spans 19 amino acids. Trimming cost V 0 bases and J 0 bases; bases outside gene matches: 9. The CDR3 sequence is CASSLAGTSGLESSYEQYF. CDR3 in DNA: TGTGCCAGCAGCTTAGCGGGGACTAGCGGGCTCGAAAGCTCCTACGAGCAGTACTTC.

The chain is built from TRBV6-6 and TRBJ2-1; 11 nucleotides align to TRBD2. Per germline, CDR1 MNHNY and CDR2 SVGAGI (reference sequence). With 2 bases clipped from V and 6 bases from J, the junction kept 6 bases outside the gene matches. CDR3 length: 16 amino acids. Written as DNA, the CDR3 is TGTGCCAGCAGTTACGGGGCTAGCGGGAGGACCAATGAGCAGTTCTTC. This translates into CASSYGASGRTNEQFF.

This clone was seen more than once but under ten times. The genes are TRBV6-5 and TRBJ1-1, with 7 bases that match TRBD1. This CDR3 spans 13 amino acids. J lost 3 bases, V lost 8 bases, and 6 bases had no gene match. Germline V lookup: CDR1 MNHEY, CDR2 SVGAGI. CDR3 sequence: CASRDRIYTEAFF. The CDR3 bases are TGTGCCAGCCGGGACAGAATTTACACTGAAGCTTTCTTT.

The rearrangement links TRBV10-3 to TRBJ2-1; 8 bases align to TRBD1. The CDR3 is 15 residues long. CDR1 ENHRY and CDR2 SYGVKD come from the germline V gene. J was trimmed by 2 bases and V by 6 bases; bases with no gene match: 6. The CDR3 spells CAIRGQVSPYNEQFF. The CDR3 DNA follows: TGTGCCATCAGGGGACAGGTTAGCCCCTACAATGAGCAGTTCTTC.

This sequence joins TRBV7-3 and TRBJ2-5; 10 bases agree with TRBD2. This CDR3 spans 15 amino acids. Germline V CDR1 and CDR2: SGHTA, FQGTGA. V was clipped by 5 bases and J by 4 bases; unmatched bases: 7. CDR3 in amino acids: CASSASGRVRETQYF. The CDR3 DNA is TGTGCCAGCAGCGCCAGCGGGAGGGTGAGAGAGACCCAGTACTTC.

CDR3 residues: CASSLDLVGGSYGYTF. The CDR3 DNA sequence: TGTGCCAGCAGCCTGGACCTCGTAGGGGGGTCCTATGGCTACACCTTC. The rearrangement joins TRBV9 to TRBJ1-2; tentative D call: TRBD1 (6 bases). The CDR3 is 16 residues long. The V end was cut by 4 bases, the J end by 4 bases, with 20 bases between. Germline values: CDR1 SGDLS, CDR2 YYNGEE.

The chain uses TRBV5-4 and TRBJ2-1, with 13 bases fitting TRBD2. From germline, CDR1 is SGHNT and CDR2 YYREEE (reference sequence). The CDR3 has 19 amino acids. Trimming cost V 1 base and J 0 bases; bases outside gene matches: 7. In nucleotides, the CDR3 is TGTGCCAGCAGCTTGATAGGACTAGCGGGAGCCCGCTCCTACAATGAGCAGTTCTTC. This sequence encodes CASSLIGLAGARSYNEQFF.

The rearrangement uses TRBV18 and TRBJ1-1; no definite D call. The CDR3 length is 13 residues. In germline, CDR1 is KGHSH, CDR2 LQKENI. The V end was cut by 1 base, the J end by 4 bases, with 7 bases between. The CDR3 DNA reads TGTGCCAGCTCACCACAGGGTGGCACTGAAGCTTTCTTT. This codes for CASSPQGGTEAFF.

This chain uses TRBV18 with TRBJ1-2; possibly TRBD1 for D (5 bases). Germline V gene sequence: CDR1 KGHSH, CDR2 LQKENI. Trimming took off 6 bases at V and 12 bases at J, with 17 bases between the two ends. This CDR3 comprises 12 residues. The CDR3 DNA reads TGTGCCAGCTCCCTTTTAGGGGAAAGGAACACCTTC. Translated, it gives CASSLLGERNTF. Combining the CDR3 with reference TRBV18 and TRBJ1-2 gives the whole variable domain NAGVMQNPRHLVRRRGQEARLRCSPMKGHSHVYWYRQLPEEGLKFMVYLQKENIIDESGMPKERFSAEFPKEGPSILRIQQVVRGDSAAYFCASSLLGERNTFGSGTRLTVV.

The V call is TRBV19, the J call TRBJ2-3; D is undetermined. Trimming took 5 bases from V and 4 from J, leaving 7 bases between them. The CDR3 has 12 amino acids. Germline values: CDR1 LNHDA, CDR2 SQIVND (reference sequence). This CDR3 reads CASSVRADTQYF. In DNA form, the CDR3 reads TGTGCCAGTAGTGTGCGAGCAGATACGCAGTATTTT.

This chain links TRBV5-6 with TRBJ1-2; 8 nucleotides agree with TRBD1. The germline gives CDR1 SGHDT, CDR2 YYEEEE. This CDR3 has 14 residues. V trimming: 3 bases; J trimming: 2 bases; junction bases outside the gene matches: 3. The CDR3 DNA follows: TGTGCCAGCAGCTACCCAGGGGGCAACTATGGCTACACCTTC. Amino acid sequence: CASSYPGGNYGYTF.

The V and J genes are TRBV6-5 and TRBJ1-1; D possibly corresponds to TRBD1 (5 bases). Germline lookup yields CDR1 MNHEY and CDR2 SVGAGI. CDR3 length: 13 amino acids. Trimming stripped 1 base from V and 4 bases from J, with 7 bases between. CDR3 nucleotides: TGTGCCAGCAGTTACTTGACAGCCACTGAAGCTTTCTTT. It encodes CASSYLTATEAFF.

This chain uses TRBV7-2 with TRBJ2-1, with 11 nucleotides matching TRBD1. The CDR3 spans 15 residues. From germline, CDR1 is SGHTA and CDR2 FQGNSA. V gave up 6 bases and J gave up 3 bases; unmatched junction bases: 4. The CDR3 spells CASSTGTGGYNEQFF. The CDR3 nucleotides are TGTGCCAGCAGTACCGGGACAGGGGGCTACAATGAGCAGTTCTTC.